One sample yielded the 11 T cell receptor beta chains listed below, sequenced in a study of molecular identifiers for immune sequencing clone quantification. TCRdb called the PCR reads again in MiXCR, with one record for every CDR3 protein. The repertoire holds a few hundred thousand distinct CDR3 sequences, with about 23% as singletons. Source material: naive CD8+ T cells from blood, with Jurkat cell RNA spiked in. Specified subset: FACS-sorted CD8+CD4-CCR7+CD45RA+ naive T cells. These receptors came from a human donor in good health. Some libraries in this study had Jurkat cell RNA spiked in.

The V call is TRBV3-1, the J call TRBJ2-2; TRBD1 matches at 9 bases. This CDR3 has 15 residues. The germline gives CDR1 LGHDT, CDR2 YNNKEL (reference sequence). V shed 3 bases, J shed 5 bases, and the junction held 4 bases outside the gene matches. The CDR3 coding sequence is TGTGCCAGCAGCCATGCTGGGACAGGGACCGGGGAGCTGTTTTTT. Translation: CASSHAGTGTGELFF.

This chain connects TRBV6-2 or TRBV6-3 to TRBJ2-2, with D unclear. Germline CDR1 is MNHEY and CDR2 is SVGEGT. Trimming cost V 7 bases and J 0 bases, with 9 bases left between them. The CDR3 length is 14 residues. CDR3 DNA: TGTGCCAGCAATACCGACTCGAACACCGGGGAGCTGTTTTTT. It codes for CASNTDSNTGELFF.

This clonotype was counted between two and nine times. V gene TRBV6-6 combines with J gene TRBJ2-7; 7 bases match TRBD1. The ends lost 2 bases at V and 2 bases at J; junction bases unmatched: 15. The CDR3 sequence is 18 residues long. CDR1 is MNHNY, CDR2 SVGAGI, per germline (reference sequence). CDR3 amino acids: CASSYPPTGKEGAYEQYF. The DNA of the CDR3 is TGTGCCAGCAGTTACCCCCCGACAGGGAAAGAGGGGGCCTACGAGCAGTACTTC.

Concerning this clonotype itself: A much larger clone sits a single nucleotide away, making a read error possible. The CDR3 does not close with the conserved phenylalanine or tryptophan, likely indicating a read error. The genes are TRBV7-2 and TRBJ2-1, with 7 nucleotides matching TRBD1. V lost 2 bases, J lost 4 bases, and 8 bases stayed unmatched. Germline V gene lookup returns CDR1 SGHTA and CDR2 FQGNSA. CDR3 length equals 16 residues. The CDR3 region has the DNA TGTGCCAGCAGCTTACCGGACAGGACAAATTACAATGAGCAGTTCCTC. This sequence encodes CASSLPDRTNYNEQFL.

In this sample, this clonotype turned up many times. One junction end disagrees with the germline gene, perhaps due to a read error. CDR3 sequence: CASSLEGGGQETQYF. CDR3 coding DNA: TGTGCCAGCAGCTTAGAAGGTGGGGGTCAAGAGACCCAGTACTTC. The rearrangement joins TRBV5-1 to TRBJ2-5; the D call may be TRBD1 or TRBD2 (5 bases each). From germline, CDR1 is SGHRS and CDR2 YFSETQ. This CDR3 has 15 amino acids.

In its sample, this clonotype was seen many times. The chain carries TRBV9 and TRBJ2-3, with 7 nucleotides matching TRBD1. Germline lookup yields CDR1 SGDLS and CDR2 YYNGEE. This CDR3 is 15 amino acids long. Germline trimming cut 5 bases from V and 0 bases from J; bases unmatched to any gene: 6. CDR3 DNA: TGTGCCAGCAGAGAGGGACAGTCTAGCACAGATACGCAGTATTTT. Encoded protein: CASREGQSSTDTQYF.

V gene TRBV11-3 combines with J gene TRBJ2-1; 14 bases fit TRBD2. The CDR3 is 20 amino acids. V dropped 5 bases and J dropped 3; count of bases not matched to a gene: 15. Germline CDR1 reads SGHNT; CDR2 reads YENEEA. The DNA for the CDR3 is TGTGCCAGCAGCCTTACCGGGACTAGCGGGAGAGGGGTGGGCTACAATGAGCAGTTCTTC. The encoded protein is CASSLTGTSGRGVGYNEQFF.

V gene TRBV11-3 combines with J gene TRBJ2-7; the match to TRBD2 covers 12 bases. Germline-derived CDR1 and CDR2 are SGHNT and YENEEA. The CDR3 extends over 17 amino acids. After removal of 6 bases from V and 4 bases from J, the junction contained 13 bases not matched to a gene. CDR3: CASRLSLTGTSGYEQYF. The CDR3 DNA reads as TGTGCCAGCAGATTAAGTTTAACCGGGACTAGCGGGTACGAGCAGTACTTC.

Notes on this clonotype: It may be a read error: a sequence one base away is much more abundant. A read error is likely, as this CDR3 ends without the conserved phenylalanine or tryptophan. This chain links TRBV4-3 with TRBJ1-6; possibly TRBD1 for D (5 bases). CDR3 length equals 12 residues. The V gene's germline CDR1 is LGHNA and CDR2 YSLEER. V lost 5 bases and J lost 9, with 8 bases in between. The CDR3 is CASSAGGSPLHS. CDR3 nucleotide sequence: TGCGCCAGCAGCGCGGGGGGTTCACCCCTCCACTCT.

V and J are TRBV27 and TRBJ2-1, with 9 bases lining up with TRBD1. This CDR3 spans 15 amino acids. CDR1 MNHEY and CDR2 SMNVEV come from the germline V gene (reference sequence). Unmatched junction bases numbered 8, after V lost 3 bases and J lost 8 bases. This chain's CDR3 is CASSFPGTGNDEQFF. CDR3 DNA sequence: TGTGCCAGCAGTTTCCCGGGGACAGGGAACGATGAGCAGTTCTTC.

Note on this clonotype: Since a much larger clone is just one base distant, this may be a read error. The chain employs TRBV29-1 and TRBJ1-1; a possible D gene is TRBD1 (5 bases). CDR3 size: 13 residues. Germline-derived CDR1 and CDR2 are SQVTM and ANQGSEA. The CDR3 DNA follows: TGCAGCATTGATGGGGGGATGAACACTGAAGCTTTCTTT. Its protein is CSIDGGMNTEAFF.